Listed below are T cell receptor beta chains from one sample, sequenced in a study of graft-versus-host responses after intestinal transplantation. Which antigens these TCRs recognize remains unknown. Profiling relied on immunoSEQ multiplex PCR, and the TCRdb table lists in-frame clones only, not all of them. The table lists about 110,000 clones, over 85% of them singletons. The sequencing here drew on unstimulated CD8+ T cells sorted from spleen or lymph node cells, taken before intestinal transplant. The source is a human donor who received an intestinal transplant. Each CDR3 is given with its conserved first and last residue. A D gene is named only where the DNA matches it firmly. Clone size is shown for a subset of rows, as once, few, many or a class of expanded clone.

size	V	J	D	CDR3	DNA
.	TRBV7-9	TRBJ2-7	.	CASSLSDGSYEQYF	TGTGCCAGCAGCTTATCGGACGGCTCCTACGAGCAGTACTTC
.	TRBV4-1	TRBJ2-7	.	CASSQVGSTYEQYF	TGCGCCAGCAGCCAAGTTGGCAGCACCTACGAGCAGTACTTC
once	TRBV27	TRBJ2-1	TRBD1	CASSATGGVIRNEQFF	TGTGCCAGCAGTGCAACAGGGGGCGTAATCCGCAATGAGCAGTTCTTC
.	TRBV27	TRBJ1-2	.	CASSLGGEGLGGYTF	TGTGCCAGCAGTTTAGGCGGAGAAGGGTTGGGAGGCTACACCTTC
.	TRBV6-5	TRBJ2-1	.	CASSYSAGSNEQFF	TGTGCCAGCAGTTACTCGGCAGGTTCAAATGAGCAGTTCTTC
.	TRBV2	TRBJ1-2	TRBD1	CASSPGQGARGYTF	TGTGCCAGCTCTCCGGGACAGGGGGCGCGCGGCTACACCTTC
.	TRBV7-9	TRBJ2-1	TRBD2	CASSRLANEQFF	TGTGCCAGCAGCCGACTAGCGAACGAGCAGTTCTTC
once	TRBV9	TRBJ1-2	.	CASSVREYGYTF	TGTGCCAGCAGCGTGAGGGAGTATGGCTACACCTTC
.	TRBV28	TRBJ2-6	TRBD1	CASSSYRGRPGGANVLTF	TGTGCCAGCAGTTCGTACAGGGGGCGCCCCGGAGGGGCCAACGTCCTGACTTTC
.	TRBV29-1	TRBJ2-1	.	CSVVPSSYNEQFF	TGCAGCGTTGTTCCTAGCTCCTACAATGAGCAGTTCTTC
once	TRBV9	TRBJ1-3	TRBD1	CASSPSGGSGNTIYF	TGTGCCAGCAGCCCCTCAGGGGGCTCTGGAAACACCATATATTTT
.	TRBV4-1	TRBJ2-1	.	CASSHVPGDNEQFF	TGCGCCAGCAGCCATGTACCCGGGGACAATGAGCAGTTCTTC
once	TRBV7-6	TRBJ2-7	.	CASSQNPGQSYEQYF	TGTGCCAGCAGCCAAAATCCGGGACAATCCTACGAGCAGTACTTC
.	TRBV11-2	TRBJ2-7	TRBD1	CASSLVGRTGAEQYF	TGTGCCAGCAGCTTAGTAGGCCGGACAGGGGCCGAGCAGTACTTC
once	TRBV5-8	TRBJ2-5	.	CASSLDTYQETQYF	TGTGCCAGCAGCTTGGACACTTACCAAGAGACCCAGTACTTC
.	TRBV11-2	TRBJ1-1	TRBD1	CASSFTGGTEAFF	TGTGCCAGCAGCTTTACAGGGGGCACTGAAGCTTTCTTT
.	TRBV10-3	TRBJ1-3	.	CAISEWTASSGNTIYF	TGTGCCATCAGTGAATGGACGGCTAGCTCTGGAAACACCATATATTTT
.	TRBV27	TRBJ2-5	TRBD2	CASTSGGFIETQYF	TGTGCCAGCACGTCGGGAGGATTCATCGAGACCCAGTACTTC
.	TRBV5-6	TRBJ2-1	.	CASSLGGSSEQFF	TGTGCCAGCAGCTTGGGCGGGTCCAGTGAGCAGTTCTTC
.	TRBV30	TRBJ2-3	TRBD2	CAWSLAGVVPDTQYF	TGTGCCTGGAGTCTAGCGGGAGTGGTACCAGATACGCAGTATTTT
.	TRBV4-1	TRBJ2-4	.	CASSQDSLAKNIQYF	TGCGCCAGCAGCCAAGACTCCCTAGCCAAAAACATTCAGTACTTC
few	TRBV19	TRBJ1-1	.	CASSWGSDTEAFF	TGTGCCAGTAGCTGGGGGTCCGACACTGAAGCTTTCTTT
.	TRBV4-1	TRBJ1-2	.	CASSQAKGEQGYYGYTF	TGCGCCAGCAGCCAAGCTAAGGGCGAACAGGGATACTATGGCTACACCTTC